The rows below give T cell receptor beta chains drawn from one sample of a study of memory CD4+ T cells and cytomegalovirus serostatus. Produced via immunoSEQ multiplex PCR; TCRdb's table is partial and in-frame only. The sample contains 35,000 to 50,000 clones, approximately 84% of which appear only once. Sequencing was carried out using memory CD4+ T cells from blood. The origin of the receptors is an adult in good health and CMV-seronegative. The CDR3 runs from the conserved cysteine through the conserved F or W. The D gene is left open where the match is weak. Size is stated for part of the rows, as once, few or many counts, or as a class when the clone is expanded.

j_call,d_call,v_call,cdr3_length,clone_size,cdr3_aa,cdr3_nt
TRBJ2-2,TRBD1,TRBV15,13,.,CATREQGTGELFF,TGTGCCACCAGGGAACAGGGGACCGGGGAGCTGTTTTTT
TRBJ1-1,.,TRBV14,18,.,CASSSPPEGGDRDTEAFF,TGTGCCAGCAGCTCCCCACCGGAGGGGGGGGATCGCGACACTGAAGCTTTCTTT
TRBJ1-4,.,TRBV19,15,.,CASSETGRRNEKLFF,TGTGCCAGTAGCGAAACGGGCCGGAGGAATGAAAAACTGTTTTTT
TRBJ1-4,.,TRBV19,14,.,CASNSNGAQEKLFF,TGTGCCAGTAATTCGAACGGGGCGCAAGAAAAACTGTTTTTT
TRBJ2-7,.,TRBV12-5,11,.,CASAVIYEQYF,TGTGCTAGTGCCGTCATCTACGAGCAGTACTTC
TRBJ2-3,.,TRBV6-1,13,.,CASMETLQGTQYF,TGTGCCAGCATGGAGACTCTTCAGGGGACGCAGTATTTT
TRBJ1-5,.,TRBV11-1,12,.,CASSFRDQPQHF,TGTGCCAGCAGCTTCAGGGATCAGCCCCAGCATTTT
TRBJ2-2,.,TRBV5-1,15,few,CASSVKTGPTGELFF,TGCGCCAGCAGCGTTAAAACAGGGCCCACCGGGGAGCTGTTTTTT
TRBJ1-2,TRBD1,TRBV11-2,13,.,CASSPDRNYGYTF,TGTGCCAGCAGCCCGGACAGGAACTATGGCTACACCTTC
TRBJ2-5,.,TRBV5-6,18,.,CASSEYSRRDRYQETQYF,TGTGCCAGCAGCGAATACAGCCGACGGGACCGCTACCAAGAGACCCAGTACTTC
TRBJ2-6,TRBD1,TRBV11-1,17,.,CASSAGQGKSGANVLTF,TGTGCCAGCAGCGCGGGACAGGGGAAATCTGGGGCCAACGTCCTGACTTTC
TRBJ1-2,.,TRBV7-8,16,.,CASLGKKSLLNYGYTF,TGTGCCAGCCTCGGGAAAAAGAGCCTACTTAACTATGGCTACACCTTC
TRBJ2-5,TRBD2,TRBV11-3,15,.,CASSPAGGSQETQYF,TGTGCCAGCAGCCCAGCCGGGGGGAGCCAAGAGACCCAGTACTTC
TRBJ1-5,TRBD1,TRBV5-6,14,.,CASSLQGSDQPQHF,TGTGCCAGCAGCTTACAGGGGAGTGATCAGCCCCAGCATTTT
TRBJ1-1,TRBD1,TRBV5-4,14,.,CASSYGQGDTEAFF,TGTGCCAGCAGTTACGGACAGGGAGATACTGAAGCTTTCTTT
TRBJ1-6,.,TRBV5-4,14,.,CASSSFSLGSPLHF,TGTGCCAGCAGCTCTTTCTCGTTGGGTTCACCCCTCCACTTT
TRBJ2-4,.,TRBV19,11,few,CASSARDIQYF,TGTGCCAGTAGTGCCCGGGACATTCAGTACTTC
TRBJ1-4,.,TRBV30,13,.,CAWAGQRNEKLFF,TGTGCCTGGGCTGGACAAAGAAATGAAAAACTGTTTTTT
TRBJ1-2,.,TRBV18,15,.,CASSPLGAVDYGYTF,TGTGCCAGCTCACCACTCGGGGCAGTGGACTATGGCTACACCTTC
TRBJ1-6,.,TRBV28,16,.,CASSLLGGSYNSPLHF,TGTGCCAGCAGTTTATTGGGGGGATCCTATAATTCACCCCTCCACTTT
TRBJ2-7,.,TRBV2,13,.,CASSQGLLYEQYF,TGTGCCAGCAGTCAGGGTCTCCTCTACGAGCAGTACTTC
TRBJ2-2,.,TRBV19,14,.,CASSSKNSYGELFF,TGTGCCAGTAGTTCCAAAAACTCCTACGGGGAGCTGTTTTTT
TRBJ1-2,.,TRBV5-1,16,.,CASSLATVGADYGYTF,TGCGCCAGCAGCTTGGCCACCGTTGGGGCTGACTATGGCTACACCTTC
TRBJ2-3,TRBD2,TRBV7-2,18,once,CASSLLVRGGSYTDTQYF,TGTGCCAGCAGCTTACTTGTCCGGGGGGGGTCGTATACAGATACGCAGTATTTT
TRBJ2-3,.,TRBV7-2,15,.,CASSLWGGETDTQYF,TGTGCCAGCAGCTTATGGGGCGGGGAGACAGATACGCAGTATTTT
TRBJ2-3,.,TRBV6-5,13,.,CASSRDLTDTQYF,TGTGCCAGCAGTCGCGACCTTACAGATACGCAGTATTTT
TRBJ2-2,.,TRBV5-1,14,.,CASSLALDTGELFF,TGCGCCAGCAGCTTGGCACTGGACACCGGGGAGCTGTTTTTT
TRBJ1-5,.,TRBV19,17,.,CASSPSSGGQGNQPQHF,TGTGCCAGTAGTCCGTCATCCGGCGGTCAGGGCAATCAGCCCCAGCATTTT
TRBJ2-7,.,TRBV30,11,.,CAIRVSYEQYF,TGTGCCATACGGGTAAGCTACGAGCAGTACTTC
TRBJ2-5,TRBD2,TRBV7-3,15,once,CASSLTSGGGETQYF,TGTGCCAGCAGCTTAACTAGCGGGGGAGGAGAGACCCAGTACTTC
TRBJ2-1,TRBD2,TRBV11-3,16,once,CASSPLGGRGYNEQFF,TGTGCCAGCAGCCCGTTAGGTGGGCGGGGGTACAATGAGCAGTTCTTC
TRBJ2-5,.,TRBV7-6,13,.,CASSLARRETQYF,TGTGCCAGCAGCTTAGCACGGAGGGAGACCCAGTACTTC
TRBJ2-3,.,TRBV6-1,12,.,CASRGNTDTQYF,TGTGCCAGCAGGGGTAACACAGATACGCAGTATTTT
TRBJ2-7,.,TRBV7-8,12,.,CASSLDGMEQYF,TGTGCCAGCAGCTTAGACGGGATGGAGCAGTACTTC
TRBJ1-6,TRBD1,TRBV2,14,few,CASTRTGVNSPLHF,TGTGCCAGCACTAGGACAGGTGTTAATTCACCCCTCCACTTT
TRBJ2-1,.,TRBV2,14,few,CASQGGTENSEQFF,TGTGCCAGTCAGGGGGGGACGGAAAATAGTGAGCAGTTCTTC
TRBJ2-1,TRBD2,TRBV5-4,15,.,CASSAIRLAGNEQFF,TGTGCCAGCAGCGCAATACGACTAGCGGGCAATGAGCAGTTCTTC
TRBJ1-1,.,TRBV5-8,13,.,CASSFYGESEAFF,TGTGCCAGCAGCTTTTACGGAGAGTCTGAAGCTTTCTTT
TRBJ2-7,.,TRBV7-2,14,.,CASSGGFGSYEQYF,TGTGCCAGCAGCGGCGGGTTCGGCTCCTACGAGCAGTACTTC
TRBJ2-5,TRBD1,TRBV2,14,.,CASRRTGAQETQYF,TGTGCCAGCAGGAGGACAGGGGCTCAAGAGACCCAGTACTTC
TRBJ2-2,TRBD1,TRBV5-1,16,.,CASSLVGQGFTGELFF,TGCGCCAGCAGCCTCGTCGGACAGGGCTTCACCGGGGAGCTGTTTTTT
TRBJ2-7,TRBD2,TRBV7-6,17,.,CASSLVAGGTTPYEQYF,TGTGCCAGCAGCTTAGTAGCGGGGGGGACCACCCCCTACGAGCAGTACTTC
TRBJ1-1,.,TRBV11-2,14,.,CASSSTDRNTEAFF,TGTGCCAGCAGCTCCACTGACAGGAACACTGAAGCTTTCTTT
TRBJ1-4,.,TRBV29-1,13,.,CSVVEAGNEKLFF,TGCAGCGTTGTAGAGGCGGGAAATGAAAAACTGTTTTTT
TRBJ2-5,TRBD1,TRBV5-1,13,.,CASNRQGTETQYF,TGCGCCAGCAATAGACAGGGGACGGAGACCCAGTACTTC
TRBJ1-2,.,TRBV7-9,13,.,CASSLDVGGGYTF,TGTGCCAGCAGCTTAGACGTGGGGGGTGGCTACACCTTC
TRBJ1-5,TRBD1,TRBV28,13,.,CASEGTGHQPQHF,TGTGCCAGCGAGGGGACAGGTCATCAGCCCCAGCATTTT
TRBJ2-5,.,TRBV7-9,14,.,CASRQDRRQETQYF,TGTGCCAGCAGGCAAGACAGAAGACAAGAGACCCAGTACTTC
TRBJ2-3,.,TRBV29-1,14,.,CSVEPRDTTDTQYF,TGCAGCGTTGAACCCCGGGACACCACAGATACGCAGTATTTT
TRBJ1-2,.,TRBV20-1,10,.,CSASKGTYTF,TGCAGTGCTAGTAAAGGCACCTACACCTTC
TRBJ1-6,TRBD1,TRBV6-6,15,.,CASSYGRDRASPLHF,TGTGCCAGCAGTTACGGGAGGGACAGGGCTTCACCCCTCCACTTT
TRBJ1-1,.,TRBV5-1,16,.,CASRADGGNSYTEAFF,TGCGCCAGCAGAGCAGACGGGGGAAATTCGTACACTGAAGCTTTCTTT
TRBJ2-7,.,TRBV7-7,15,once,CASSPLTGPSSEQYF,TGTGCTAGCAGCCCCCTCACAGGGCCCTCTAGCGAGCAGTACTTC
TRBJ1-5,.,TRBV19,13,.,CASSTVANQPQHF,TGTGCCAGTAGTACGGTGGCGAATCAGCCCCAGCATTTT
TRBJ2-6,.,TRBV14,13,few,CASSLSGANVLTF,TGTGCCAGCAGCCTCTCTGGGGCCAACGTCCTGACTTTC
TRBJ1-1,TRBD1,TRBV6-5,13,.,CASIRQGNTEAFF,TGTGCCAGCATAAGACAGGGCAACACTGAAGCTTTCTTT
TRBJ2-1,TRBD1,TRBV5-1,15,.,CASSNQGATYNEQFF,TGCGCCAGCTCAAACCAGGGGGCCACCTACAATGAGCAGTTCTTC
TRBJ1-2,.,TRBV7-2,13,.,CASSSFNRGGYTF,TGTGCCAGCAGCTCTTTTAATAGGGGTGGCTACACCTTC
TRBJ1-1,.,TRBV7-2,14,once,CASSFSGLNGEAFF,TGTGCCAGCAGCTTTTCGGGACTAAATGGTGAAGCTTTCTTT
TRBJ1-6,TRBD1,TRBV19,14,.,CASSSGTENSPLHF,TGTGCCAGTAGTTCCGGGACAGAAAATTCACCCCTCCACTTT